The 9 T cell receptor beta chains presented below share a single source sample, sequenced in a study of control samples from healthy donors and cancer patients. Produced via immunoSEQ multiplex PCR; TCRdb's table is partial and in-frame only. The sample has some 130,000 clones, about 95% seen once; the top ten hold about 4%. The sample comprised blood. The receptor set was obtained from a man aged 30-40 years in good health.

The CDR3 reads CASSIEQAAGELFF. CDR3 nucleotides: TGTGCCAGTAGTATAGAACAGGCTGCCGGGGAGCTGTTTTTT. V gene TRBV19 combines with J gene TRBJ2-2, with D perhaps TRBD1 (5 bases). With 0 bases removed from V and 6 bases from J, the gap between germline ends came to 8 bases. This CDR3 spans 14 amino acids. From germline, CDR1 is LNHDA and CDR2 SQIVND (reference sequence).

This clone was found once. V gene TRBV5-4 combines with J gene TRBJ2-1; weak D call: TRBD2 (6 bases). The V gene lost 7 bases and the J gene lost 0 bases, with 14 bases spanning the gap. This CDR3 is built from 15 residues. Germline V gives CDR1 SGHNT, CDR2 YYREEE (reference sequence). The CDR3 spells CASRRDANSYNEQFF. The CDR3 nucleotides read TGTGCCAGCCGGCGGGACGCAAACTCCTACAATGAGCAGTTCTTC.

The chain combines TRBV9 with TRBJ2-2; perhaps TRBD2 as D (7 bases). V was pared by 0 bases and J by 4 bases, with 13 bases between. The germline CDR1 and CDR2 sequences are SGDLS and YYNGEE. The CDR3 totals 16 residues. The CDR3 DNA sequence: TGTGCCAGCAGCGTAGAGGCGGGGGCGGTCACCGGGGAGCTGTTTTTT. Translating it yields CASSVEAGAVTGELFF.

V usage is TRBV19 and J usage is TRBJ1-1, with 8 nucleotides matching TRBD1. CDR3 length: 14 residues. Germline assignment: CDR1 LNHDA and CDR2 SQIVND (reference sequence). V lost 5 bases and J lost 2; bases outside the gene matches: 4. DNA of the CDR3: TGTGCCAGTAGTGCCGGACAGGGTAACACTGAAGCTTTCTTT. It specifies CASSAGQGNTEAFF.

The genes are TRBV6-5 and TRBJ1-1; 7 nucleotides line up with TRBD1. J gave up 4 bases and V 0 bases, and 8 bases lay outside the gene matches. The CDR3 is 16 amino acids. Per the germline V gene, CDR1 is MNHEY and CDR2 is SVGAGI. The CDR3 here is CASSYSARGGGTEAFF. As DNA, the CDR3 is TGTGCCAGCAGTTACTCCGCCAGGGGGGGTGGCACTGAAGCTTTCTTT.

On this clone itself: At the DNA level, this CDR3 is encoded by other sequences in the same sample as well. The gene calls are TRBV19 and TRBJ2-5, with 9 nucleotides matching TRBD2. Germline V gene data show CDR1 as LNHDA and CDR2 as SQIVND (reference sequence). The CDR3 sequence is 14 residues long. With V trimmed by 4 bases and J by 5 bases, 5 bases remained unmatched. The CDR3 sequence is CASSSGGAGETQYF. As DNA, the CDR3 is TGTGCCAGTAGTAGCGGGGGGGCAGGGGAGACCCAGTACTTC.

The DNA of the CDR3 is TGTGCCAGCGATCCTTCGGGATCGATAATCAACACTGAAGCTTTCTTT. This encodes CASDPSGSIINTEAFF. The chain joins TRBV19 to TRBJ1-1; no clear D gene. This CDR3 is built from 16 residues. Trimming took 9 bases from V and 2 from J, leaving 22 bases between them. CDR1 and CDR2 from the germline V gene are LNHDA and SQIVND (reference sequence).

The chain carries TRBV6-4 and TRBJ2-7, with D unclear. The CDR3 contains 11 residues. V gave up 2 bases and J gave up 5 bases, with 4 bases separating them. In germline, CDR1 is MRHNA, CDR2 SNTAGT. The CDR3 sequence: CASSDSHEQYF. DNA of the CDR3: TGTGCCAGCAGTGACAGCCACGAGCAGTACTTC.

This sequence joins TRBV3-1 (or the pseudogene TRBV3-2) and TRBJ2-5; D unclear. Trimming left V 1 base short and J 6 bases short, with 6 bases between. The CDR3 sequence is 12 residues long. Per germline, CDR1 LGHDT and CDR2 YNNKEL (reference sequence). CDR3 coding DNA: TGTGCCAGCAGCCAAGGGGTGAAGACCCAGTACTTC. Amino acids: CASSQGVKTQYF.